The sequence of this T cell receptor beta chain was determined in a study of vaccination effects on CD4 cells after COVID-19. Whole-study context: Participants each got two BNT162b2 or mRNA-1273 vaccine doses. Sample collection from two convalescent patients occurred 16 days and one week before vaccination. General study points: The post-vaccine spike-reactive clones of convalescents showed a predominance of new vaccine-induced clones.

Comments on this clone: Its antigen is undetermined.

Libraries were prepared by immunoSEQ multiplex PCR; TCRdb keeps only in-frame clonotypes and omits some of them. Of about 66,000 clones in the sample, 65% to 75% were seen once. Investigators separated out CD4+ T cells once more than nine days of culture had passed. The TCR was taken from a human donor who had a prior SARS-CoV-2 infection. The sample here was CD4+ T cells from PBMCs cultured without peptide, taken before COVID-19 vaccination.

The CDR3 DNA reads TGTGCCAGCAGCGTCGGGCGTGGGGGGGTGGAACAGCCCCAGCATTTT. Encoded protein: CASSVGRGGVEQPQHF. The rearrangement uses TRBV9 and TRBJ1-5; D is perhaps TRBD1 (5 bases). The CDR3 runs to 16 residues. Germline loops: CDR1 SGDLS, CDR2 YYNGEE. V shed 2 bases and J shed 7 bases, with 19 bases lying between them.